The clone carrying this TCR beta chain was observed a single time. CDR3 size: 14 residues. Germline trimming cut 4 bases from V and 6 bases from J; bases unmatched to any gene: 6. CDR1 and CDR2 (germline): MGHDK, SYGVNS. Clones were read by immunoSEQ multiplex PCR, and TCRdb kept only the in-frame ones, dropping some. Of approximately 150,000 clones listed, approximately 80% are singletons. This sample stems from a study of blood T cell repertoires in COVID-19. The material sequenced was PBMCs or T cells enriched from blood (not recorded which). This TCR was recovered from a man between 65 and 85 years old who had been exposed to COVID-19. V gene TRBV25-1 combines with J gene TRBJ2-7; TRBD1 matches 10 bases. In nucleotides, the CDR3 is TGTGCCAGCAGTGGGGACAGGGGAGTAGCCGAGCAGTACTTC. Amino acid sequence: CASSGDRGVAEQYF.